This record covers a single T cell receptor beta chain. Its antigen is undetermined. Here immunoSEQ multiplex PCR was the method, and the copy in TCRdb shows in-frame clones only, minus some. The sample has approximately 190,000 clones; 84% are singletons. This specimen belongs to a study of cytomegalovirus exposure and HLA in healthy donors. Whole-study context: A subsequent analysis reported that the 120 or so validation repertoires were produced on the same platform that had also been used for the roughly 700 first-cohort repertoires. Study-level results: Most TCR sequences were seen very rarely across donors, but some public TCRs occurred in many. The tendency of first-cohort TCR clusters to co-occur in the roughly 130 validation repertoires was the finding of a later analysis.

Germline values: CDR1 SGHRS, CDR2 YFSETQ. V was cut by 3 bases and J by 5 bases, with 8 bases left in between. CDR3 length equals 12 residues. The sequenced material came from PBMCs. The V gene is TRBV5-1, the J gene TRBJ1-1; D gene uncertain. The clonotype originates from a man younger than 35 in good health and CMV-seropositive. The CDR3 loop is CASSYSGTEAFF. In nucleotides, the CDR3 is TGCGCCAGCAGCTATTCGGGGACTGAAGCTTTCTTT.